This record concerns one T cell receptor (beta chain) sequence. The CDR3 contains 15 residues. Trimming cost V 4 bases and J 7 bases, with 17 bases left between them. Germline values: CDR1 MGHRA, CDR2 YSYEKL. The data are from a study of blood T cell repertoires in COVID-19. Study background: The study drew acute and convalescent COVID-19 samples from the United States, Italy and Spain. T cells, B-cell-depleted T cells, or PBMCs supplied cDNA or gDNA.

Per the study methods: Scientists estimated how many nucleated cells there were by amplifying reference gene primers. The data were produced by immunoSEQ multiplex PCR, yet TCRdb's version contains in-frame clones alone and is incomplete. That table is the source of V, J and clone size, and D and trimming were worked out from the DNA. The sample consists of 15,000 to 20,000 clones, more than 85% of them appearing once. The receptor was derived from a human donor in a cohort sampled during active COVID-19. V is TRBV4-1 and J is TRBJ1-5; no clear D. Material for sequencing was peripheral blood. The CDR3 nucleotides read TGCGCCAGCAGCCCCCAAACTGGGAGGTCACAGCCCCAGCATTTT. It translates to CASSPQTGRSQPQHF.